These T cell receptor beta chains were read from a single sample in a study of response to subunit inactivated influenza vaccine. TCRdb analysed the RT-PCR reads with MiXCR anew, one entry per CDR3 protein. The table records about 800,000 distinct CDR3 sequences, 21% of them present only once. The sequencing used PBMCs from blood, collected about 5 days after vaccination. The receptor set was obtained from a man aged 50-60 years who received an inactivated influenza vaccine. The CDR3 runs from the conserved cysteine through the conserved F or W. The D gene is left open where the match is weak. Rows may omit the clone size; those that give it use once, few, many or a size class.

len: 14; v_gene: TRBV5-1; j_gene: TRBJ2-3; d_gene: -; abundance: few; CDR3aa: CASSVLAPTDTQYF; CDR3nt: TGCGCCAGCAGCGTTCTAGCCCCCACAGATACGCAGTATTTT
len: 17; v_gene: TRBV4-3; j_gene: TRBJ2-7; d_gene: -; abundance: few; CDR3aa: CASSQGWIRQARDEQYF; CDR3nt: TGCGCCAGCAGCCAAGGCTGGATACGACAGGCGAGGGACGAGCAGTACTTC
len: 13; v_gene: TRBV6-1; j_gene: TRBJ1-2; d_gene: TRBD1; abundance: -; CDR3aa: CASGRQGAYGYTF; CDR3nt: TGTGCCAGCGGACGACAGGGGGCGTATGGCTACACCTTC
len: 16; v_gene: TRBV12-3/TRBV12-4; j_gene: TRBJ2-1; d_gene: -; abundance: many; CDR3aa: CASTVGGSSSYNEQFF; CDR3nt: TGTGCCAGCACCGTAGGGGGATCAAGCTCCTACAATGAGCAGTTCTTC
len: 14; v_gene: TRBV6-1; j_gene: TRBJ2-2; d_gene: -; abundance: -; CDR3aa: CASSVFRFTGELFF; CDR3nt: TGTGCCAGCAGTGTCTTCCGGTTCACCGGGGAGCTGTTTTTT
len: 16; v_gene: TRBV12-3/TRBV12-4; j_gene: TRBJ2-3; d_gene: -; abundance: -; CDR3aa: CASSPRDPGGTDTQYF; CDR3nt: TGTGCCAGCAGTCCGCGGGACCCCGGGGGCACAGATACGCAGTATTTT
len: 15; v_gene: TRBV2; j_gene: TRBJ2-6; d_gene: -; abundance: few; CDR3aa: CATRDSSPGANVLTF; CDR3nt: TGTGCCACGCGGGACTCCAGTCCTGGGGCCAACGTCCTGACTTTC
len: 15; v_gene: TRBV12-3/TRBV12-4; j_gene: TRBJ2-1; d_gene: -; abundance: -; CDR3aa: CASSLNSGIADEQFF; CDR3nt: TGTGCCAGCAGTTTGAACTCGGGTATAGCCGATGAGCAGTTCTTC
len: 13; v_gene: TRBV20-1; j_gene: TRBJ2-1; d_gene: -; abundance: few; CDR3aa: CSARGGYRNEQFF; CDR3nt: TGCAGTGCTAGAGGGGGCTACCGCAATGAGCAGTTCTTC
len: 15; v_gene: TRBV14; j_gene: TRBJ1-2; d_gene: TRBD1; abundance: -; CDR3aa: CASSQTRTGPYGYTF; CDR3nt: TGTGCCAGCAGCCAGACCCGGACAGGGCCCTATGGCTACACCTTC
len: 15; v_gene: TRBV5-1; j_gene: TRBJ2-3; d_gene: TRBD2; abundance: -; CDR3aa: CASSKRGGITDTQYF; CDR3nt: TGCGCCAGCAGTAAGCGGGGGGGCATCACAGATACGCAGTATTTT
len: 15; v_gene: TRBV7-9; j_gene: TRBJ2-1; d_gene: TRBD2; abundance: few; CDR3aa: CATRGRTSGDNEQFF; CDR3nt: TGTGCCACGAGGGGACGGACTAGCGGGGACAATGAGCAGTTCTTC
len: 12; v_gene: TRBV12-3/TRBV12-4; j_gene: TRBJ1-2; d_gene: -; abundance: few; CDR3aa: CASSWTPGGYTF; CDR3nt: TGTGCCAGCAGTTGGACCCCAGGGGGCTACACCTTC
len: 13; v_gene: TRBV4-3; j_gene: TRBJ2-7; d_gene: -; abundance: few; CDR3aa: CASSGYPGEEQYF; CDR3nt: TGCGCCAGCAGCGGCTATCCGGGGGAGGAGCAGTACTTC
len: 14; v_gene: TRBV29-1; j_gene: TRBJ2-3; d_gene: TRBD1; abundance: many; CDR3aa: CSAQPRGRGDTQYF; CDR3nt: TGCAGCGCTCAACCCAGGGGGCGTGGGGATACGCAGTATTTT
len: 14; v_gene: TRBV4-2; j_gene: TRBJ2-5; d_gene: -; abundance: few; CDR3aa: CASSQEGQQETQYF; CDR3nt: TGTGCCAGCAGCCAAGAGGGGCAGCAAGAGACCCAGTACTTC
len: 16; v_gene: TRBV12-3/TRBV12-4; j_gene: TRBJ2-3; d_gene: TRBD1; abundance: many; CDR3aa: CASSLWATGPEDTQYF; CDR3nt: TGTGCCAGCAGTTTATGGGCGACAGGGCCGGAAGATACGCAGTATTTT
len: 18; v_gene: TRBV6-2/TRBV6-3; j_gene: TRBJ2-6; d_gene: TRBD1; abundance: many; CDR3aa: CASSSTPGQVTGANVLTF; CDR3nt: TGTGCCAGCAGTTCAACCCCGGGACAGGTTACTGGGGCCAACGTCCTGACTTTC
len: 15; v_gene: TRBV29-1; j_gene: TRBJ2-1; d_gene: -; abundance: many; CDR3aa: CSFEGPGPTGYEQFF; CDR3nt: TGCAGCTTCGAAGGCCCGGGGCCAACAGGGTATGAGCAGTTCTTC
len: 10; v_gene: TRBV6-2/TRBV6-3; j_gene: TRBJ1-1; d_gene: -; abundance: -; CDR3aa: CASSSHEAFF; CDR3nt: TGTGCCAGCAGTTCCCATGAAGCTTTCTTT
len: 18; v_gene: TRBV11-2; j_gene: TRBJ2-5; d_gene: TRBD2; abundance: few; CDR3aa: CASSLVWTSGSGQETQYF; CDR3nt: TGTGCCAGCAGCTTAGTGTGGACTAGCGGGAGTGGTCAAGAGACCCAGTACTTC